The 2 T cell receptor beta chains reported below all come from one sample, sequenced in a study of response to subunit inactivated influenza vaccine. TCRdb redid the calling of the RT-PCR reads with MiXCR, one entry per CDR3 protein. The sample includes just under 550,000 distinct CDR3 sequences, approximately 24% of them seen just once. The same sample was also used in a study of T cells expressing NK-cell markers. That source notes: UMIs were included in TCR beta cDNA generated by 5'RACE template switching.

Here the sequenced sample was CD4+ T cells sorted from PBMCs, taken less than 13 days after vaccination. Source of these receptors: a man aged 50-60 years who received an inactivated influenza vaccine.

The J gene is TRBJ2-1, the V gene TRBV9, with D tentatively TRBD2 (6 bases). The CDR3 is made up of 15 amino acids. CDR1 is SGDLS and CDR2 is YYNGEE in the germline V gene. Trimming pared 0 bases from V and 5 bases from J, leaving 12 bases between. Written as DNA, the CDR3 is TGTGCCAGCAGCGTAGATGGGAGGAGGAACAATGAGCAGTTCTTC. Encoded protein: CASSVDGRRNNEQFF.

The V and J genes are TRBV6-2 or TRBV6-3 and TRBJ2-5; TRBD2 agrees at 7 bases. V trimming: 7 bases; J trimming: 3 bases; junction bases outside the gene matches: 8. The germline V gene has CDR1 MNHEY and CDR2 SVGEGT. The length of the CDR3 is 14 residues. The CDR3 nucleotides read TGTGCCAGCATTCGTTCGGCGGGAGAAGAGACCCAGTACTTC. Translated: CASIRSAGEETQYF.